This T cell receptor (beta chain) was found in a study of cytomegalovirus exposure and HLA in healthy donors. Study-wide results and caveats: Later on, a genetic analysis was performed. It linked a missense variant in DCLRE1C with V- and J-gene trimming of TCR beta.

Germline CDR1 and CDR2: WNHNN and SYGVQD (reference sequence). The CDR3 is 17 residues long. The V gene lost 4 bases and the J gene lost 3 bases, with 18 bases spanning the gap. PCR amplification relied on 60 Vbeta primers (plus 13 Jbeta primers). Authors' methods: Around 83 million unique TCR beta chains, 9 million to 12 million shared, were counted in a later analysis. Assay used: immunoSEQ multiplex PCR; TCRdb lists only in-frame clones, some missing. That table gives V, J and clone size, and the DNA gave D and trimming. The sample has over 100,000 clones, around 84% seen once. Remarks on this clone: Its antigen is not identified.

The sequencing sample was made of PBMCs. The TCR originated in a man aged 25-45 years in good health and CMV-seropositive. The chain uses TRBV10-1 and TRBJ1-4, with a possible D match to TRBD1 (5 bases). CDR3 sequence reads: CASSGWTLSAANEKLFF. CDR3 DNA: TGCGCCAGCAGTGGATGGACACTCTCGGCAGCTAATGAAAAACTGTTTTTT.